This is a list of T cell receptor beta chains from one sample in a study of blood T cell repertoires in COVID-19. Only in-frame clones appear in the TCRdb table, and some are missing; sequencing was by immunoSEQ multiplex PCR. The sample lists 200,000 to 250,000 clones; 84% were seen once. Sequencing input: peripheral blood. The receptors originated from a man aged 25-45 years with active or convalescent COVID-19. Both conserved end residues are part of each CDR3. A D gene is named only where the DNA matches it firmly. Where a row states a size, it is once, few, many or the class of an expanded clone; other rows omit it.

j_gene: TRBJ1-4
abundance: NA
d_gene: NA
len: 16
v_gene: TRBV4-1
CDR3nt: TGCGCCAGCAGCCAAGATCCGGGGGGTGTAAGCGAAAAACTGTTTTTT
CDR3aa: CASSQDPGGVSEKLFF

j_gene: TRBJ1-2
abundance: NA
d_gene: TRBD1
len: 16
v_gene: TRBV19
CDR3nt: TGTGCCAGTAGAAATACCGGGACAGAATTTAACTATGGCTACACCTTC
CDR3aa: CASRNTGTEFNYGYTF

j_gene: TRBJ2-5
abundance: NA
d_gene: TRBD1
len: 15
v_gene: TRBV15
CDR3nt: TGTGCCACCAGCAGGGGACAGGGAGGGAAAGAGACCCAGTACTTC
CDR3aa: CATSRGQGGKETQYF

j_gene: TRBJ1-2
abundance: NA
d_gene: NA
len: 15
v_gene: TRBV5-1
CDR3nt: TGCGCCAGCAGCTTGGAGGGGTGGACGGACTATGGCTACACCTTC
CDR3aa: CASSLEGWTDYGYTF

j_gene: TRBJ1-2
abundance: NA
d_gene: NA
len: 13
v_gene: TRBV24-1
CDR3nt: TGTGCCACCAGTGTACGGGGAGCAGGTGGCTACACCTTC
CDR3aa: CATSVRGAGGYTF

j_gene: TRBJ2-7
abundance: few
d_gene: NA
len: 14
v_gene: TRBV6-1
CDR3nt: TGTGCCAGCAGTTCGGAGGCCGGGTCGCGGGAGCAGTACTTC
CDR3aa: CASSSEAGSREQYF

j_gene: TRBJ2-1
abundance: once
d_gene: TRBD1
len: 15
v_gene: TRBV28
CDR3nt: TGTGCCAGCAGTCAAAACACCGGGACAGTTCGTGAGCAGTTCTTC
CDR3aa: CASSQNTGTVREQFF

j_gene: TRBJ2-1
abundance: NA
d_gene: NA
len: 15
v_gene: TRBV7-9
CDR3nt: TGTGCCAGCAGCTTAGGGCAGGGTTGGTGGGATGAGCAGTTCTTC
CDR3aa: CASSLGQGWWDEQFF

j_gene: TRBJ1-4
abundance: NA
d_gene: NA
len: 15
v_gene: TRBV14
CDR3nt: TGTGCCAGCAGCCAAGACCCCTATGACACTCAAAAACTGTTTTTT
CDR3aa: CASSQDPYDTQKLFF

j_gene: TRBJ2-7
abundance: once
d_gene: TRBD2
len: 14
v_gene: TRBV2
CDR3nt: TGTGCCAGCTCCCCCCGACTAGCCAGCTACGAGCAGTACTTC
CDR3aa: CASSPRLASYEQYF

j_gene: TRBJ2-1
abundance: NA
d_gene: TRBD2
len: 16
v_gene: TRBV5-1
CDR3nt: TGCGCCAGCAATATACTCGAGCGGGAGAGGTGGAATGAGCAGTTCTTC
CDR3aa: CASNILERERWNEQFF